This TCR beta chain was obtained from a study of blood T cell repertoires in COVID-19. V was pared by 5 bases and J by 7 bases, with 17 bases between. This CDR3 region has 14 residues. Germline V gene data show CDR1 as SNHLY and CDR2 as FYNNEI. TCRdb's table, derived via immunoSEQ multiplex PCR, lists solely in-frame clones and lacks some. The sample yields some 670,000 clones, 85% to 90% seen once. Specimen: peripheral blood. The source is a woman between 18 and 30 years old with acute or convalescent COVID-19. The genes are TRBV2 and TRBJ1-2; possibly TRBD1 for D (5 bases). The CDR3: CASSPEGVSGGYTF. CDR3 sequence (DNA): TGTGCCAGCAGTCCCGAAGGGGTTAGTGGTGGCTACACCTTC.